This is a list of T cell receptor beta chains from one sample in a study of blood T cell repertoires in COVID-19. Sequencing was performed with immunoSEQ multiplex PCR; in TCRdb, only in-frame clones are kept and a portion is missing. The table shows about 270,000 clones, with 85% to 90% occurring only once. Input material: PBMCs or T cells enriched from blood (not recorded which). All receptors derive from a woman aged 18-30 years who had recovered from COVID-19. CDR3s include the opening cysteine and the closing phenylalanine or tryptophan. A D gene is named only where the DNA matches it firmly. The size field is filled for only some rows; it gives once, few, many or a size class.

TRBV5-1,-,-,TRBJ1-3,CASSFDPGSSGNTIYF,TGCGCCAGCAGCTTTGATCCGGGGTCCTCTGGAAACACCATATATTTT
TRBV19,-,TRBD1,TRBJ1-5,CASSSRDSWGVGNQPQHF,TGTGCCAGTAGTAGCCGGGACAGTTGGGGGGTTGGCAATCAGCCCCAGCATTTT
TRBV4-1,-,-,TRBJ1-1,CASSQGGGRGTEAFF,TGCGCCAGCAGCCAAGGAGGGGGTAGAGGCACTGAAGCTTTCTTT
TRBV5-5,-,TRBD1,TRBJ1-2,CASSLGDSVYGYTF,TGTGCCAGCAGCTTGGGGGACAGCGTCTATGGCTACACCTTC
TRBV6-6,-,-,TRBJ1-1,CASSYPGEWAFF,TGTGCCAGCAGTTACCCCGGAGAGTGGGCTTTCTTT
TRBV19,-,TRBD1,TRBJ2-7,CASSEGQGFIDEQYF,TGTGCCAGTAGTGAGGGACAGGGTTTTATCGACGAGCAGTACTTC
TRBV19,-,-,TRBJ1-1,CASSPDSLNTEAFF,TGTGCCAGTAGCCCCGACAGCTTGAACACTGAAGCTTTCTTT
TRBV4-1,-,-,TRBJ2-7,CASSQAAGAPYEQYF,TGCGCCAGCAGCCAAGCCGCAGGGGCGCCCTACGAGCAGTACTTC
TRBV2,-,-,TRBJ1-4,CASSLPTFTNEKLFF,TGTGCCAGCAGTTTGCCTACTTTCACTAATGAAAAACTGTTTTTT
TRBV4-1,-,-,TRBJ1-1,CASSQARGAEAFF,TGCGCCAGCAGCCAAGCACGGGGGGCTGAAGCTTTCTTT
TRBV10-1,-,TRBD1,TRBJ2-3,CASSERGGADTQYF,TGCGCCAGCAGTGAGAGAGGGGGCGCAGATACGCAGTATTTT
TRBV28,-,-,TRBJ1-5,CASSLRGSGNQPQHF,TGTGCCAGCAGTTTGAGGGGGTCGGGCAATCAGCCCCAGCATTTT
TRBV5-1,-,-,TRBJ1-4,CASSLVQTELFF,TGCGCCAGCAGCTTGGTACAGACGGAACTGTTTTTT
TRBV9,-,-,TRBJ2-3,CASSVAGTRTDTQYF,TGTGCCAGCAGCGTAGCGGGCACTAGAACAGATACGCAGTATTTT
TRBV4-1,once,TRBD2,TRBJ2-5,CASSQMGLAGHETQYF,TGCGCCAGCAGCCAAATGGGACTAGCGGGTCATGAGACCCAGTACTTC
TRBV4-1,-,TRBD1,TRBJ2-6,CASSRGGTGLGGGANVLTF,TGCGCCAGCAGCCGTGGCGGGACAGGCCTCGGGGGAGGGGCCAACGTCCTGACTTTC
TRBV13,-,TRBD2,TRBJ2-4,CASSLRTSGVAKNIQYF,TGTGCCAGCAGCTTAAGGACTAGCGGCGTAGCCAAAAACATTCAGTACTTC
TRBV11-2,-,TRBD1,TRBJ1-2,CASSSTGTGAFGGYTF,TGTGCCAGCAGCTCGACCGGGACAGGGGCCTTTGGGGGCTACACCTTC
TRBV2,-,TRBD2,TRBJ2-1,CASSDLGGVYNEQFF,TGTGCCAGCAGTGACCTGGGGGGGGTCTACAATGAGCAGTTCTTC
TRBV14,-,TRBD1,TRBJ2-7,CASSPQGAELYEQYF,TGTGCCAGCAGCCCCCAGGGGGCAGAGTTATACGAGCAGTACTTC
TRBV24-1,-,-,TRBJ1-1,CATSDGQLNTEAFF,TGTGCCACCAGTGATGGACAGCTGAACACTGAAGCTTTCTTT
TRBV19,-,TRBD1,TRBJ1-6,CASSQNRGFDSPLHF,TGTGCCAGTAGCCAAAACAGGGGGTTTGATTCACCCCTCCACTTT
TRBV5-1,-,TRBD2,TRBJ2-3,CASSLTGTSGGGDTQYF,TGCGCCAGCAGCCTAACCGGGACTAGCGGGGGGGGAGATACGCAGTATTTT
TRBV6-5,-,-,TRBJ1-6,CASSIVNSPLHF,TGTGCCAGCAGTATCGTGAATTCACCCCTCCACTTT
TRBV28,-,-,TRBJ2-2,CASSLYFSRGAPVTGELFF,TGTGCCAGCAGTTTATATTTCTCTCGGGGGGCCCCGGTCACCGGGGAGCTGTTTTTT
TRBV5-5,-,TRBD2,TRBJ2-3,CASSDTNGLAADTQYF,TGTGCCAGCAGCGACACAAATGGACTAGCAGCAGATACGCAGTATTTT
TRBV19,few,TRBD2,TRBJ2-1,CASSASTSGVQNEQFF,TGTGCCAGTAGTGCTTCGACTAGCGGGGTTCAAAATGAGCAGTTCTTC
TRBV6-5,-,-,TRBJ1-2,CASAEGDNYGYTF,TGTGCCAGCGCCGAAGGAGACAACTATGGCTACACCTTC
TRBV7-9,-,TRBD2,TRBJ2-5,CASSPTSGGPQETQYF,TGTGCCAGCAGCCCAACTAGCGGGGGGCCCCAAGAGACCCAGTACTTC
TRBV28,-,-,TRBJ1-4,CASSFFRGINEKLFF,TGTGCCAGCAGCTTTTTCAGGGGCATAAATGAAAAACTGTTTTTT
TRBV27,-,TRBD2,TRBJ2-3,CASSPGLAGASLGTDTQYF,TGTGCCAGCAGTCCGGGACTAGCGGGGGCTAGTCTCGGCACAGATACGCAGTATTTT
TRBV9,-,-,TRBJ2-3,CASSVGGAASTDTQYF,TGTGCCAGCAGCGTAGGGGGCGCGGCAAGCACAGATACGCAGTATTTT
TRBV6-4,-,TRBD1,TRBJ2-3,CASSSTGEGDTQYF,TGTGCCAGCAGTTCCACAGGGGAAGGTGATACGCAGTATTTT
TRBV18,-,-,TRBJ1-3,CASSQGTSGNTIYF,TGTGCCAGCTCACAGGGGACTTCTGGAAACACCATATATTTT
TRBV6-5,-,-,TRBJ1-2,CASSYSNADYGYTF,TGTGCCAGCAGTTACTCGAACGCGGACTATGGCTACACCTTC
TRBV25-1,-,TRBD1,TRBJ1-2,CASSELGDRGGYGYTF,TGTGCCAGCAGTGAATTGGGGGACAGGGGAGGCTATGGCTACACCTTC
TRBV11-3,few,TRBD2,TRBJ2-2,CASSFLAGGDTGELFF,TGTGCCAGCAGCTTCCTAGCGGGGGGAGACACCGGGGAGCTGTTTTTT
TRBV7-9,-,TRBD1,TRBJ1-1,CASSPGLLGRGARGTEAFF,TGTGCCAGCAGCCCAGGCCTCCTGGGCAGGGGGGCACGGGGCACTGAAGCTTTCTTT
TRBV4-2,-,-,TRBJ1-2,CASSQTLFGSEVSDGYTF,TGTGCCAGCAGCCAAACCCTCTTCGGGTCGGAAGTCTCCGATGGCTACACCTTC
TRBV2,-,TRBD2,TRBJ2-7,CASSDSGGGYEQYF,TGTGCCAGCAGTGACAGCGGGGGAGGTTACGAGCAGTACTTC
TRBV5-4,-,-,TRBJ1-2,CASSLKQEGMHGYTF,TGTGCCAGCAGCTTGAAGCAGGAGGGTATGCATGGCTACACCTTC
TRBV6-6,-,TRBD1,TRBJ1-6,CASSRDSQRAYNSPLHF,TGTGCCAGCAGTCGGGACAGCCAAAGGGCCTATAATTCACCCCTCCACTTT
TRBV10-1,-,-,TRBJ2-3,CASSSNTGIQTADTQYF,TGCGCCAGCAGTTCCAATACCGGGATCCAGACCGCAGATACGCAGTATTTT
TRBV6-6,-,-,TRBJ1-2,CASSLQVNYGYTF,TGTGCCAGCAGTTTACAGGTTAACTATGGCTACACCTTC
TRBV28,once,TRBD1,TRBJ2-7,CASRTTGGGSYEQYF,TGTGCCAGCAGGACAACAGGGGGCGGCTCCTACGAGCAGTACTTC
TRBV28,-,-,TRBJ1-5,CASSLTAGGDQPQHF,TGTGCCAGCAGTTTGACAGCCGGTGGAGATCAGCCCCAGCATTTT
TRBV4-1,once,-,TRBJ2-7,CASSQAGSYEQYF,TGCGCCAGCAGCCAAGCAGGCTCCTACGAGCAGTACTTC
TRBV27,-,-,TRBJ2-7,CASSPAEGKYEQYF,TGTGCCAGCAGCCCGGCCGAGGGTAAGTACGAGCAGTACTTC
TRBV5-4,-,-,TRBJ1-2,CASSQDRHGYTF,TGTGCCAGCAGCCAAGACAGGCATGGCTACACCTTC
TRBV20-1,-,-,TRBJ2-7,CSASHAGSTYEQYF,TGCAGTGCTAGTCATGCAGGGTCTACCTACGAGCAGTACTTC
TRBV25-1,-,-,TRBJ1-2,CASSTDLGGYTF,TGTGCCAGCAGTACCGACTTGGGTGGCTACACCTTC